Here is one TCR beta chain with its context. Per the germline V gene, CDR1 is SGHTA and CDR2 is FQGNSA. Trimming pared 1 base from V and 4 bases from J, leaving 8 bases between. This CDR3 region has 15 residues. The sample originates from a study of blood T cell repertoires in COVID-19. As originally analysed: Estimates of nucleated cell counts were drawn from the amplification of reference gene primers. Assay: immunoSEQ multiplex PCR; the TCRdb copy retains only in-frame clones and omits some. The V and J calls and clone size are taken from that table; D and trimming were inferred from the DNA. The sample has some 200,000 clones; 70% to 90% are singletons.

The chain uses TRBV7-2 and TRBJ1-6; maybe TRBD1 (5 bases). The source is a man between 60 and 70 years old with active or convalescent COVID-19. The source material was peripheral blood. The CDR3, as DNA: TGTGCCAGCAGCTTAGTGGCAGGGTATAATTCACCCCTCCACTTT. Protein sequence: CASSLVAGYNSPLHF.